This TCR beta chain comes out of a study of shared clonotypes between healthy human individuals (dated by TCRdb to between 2020 and 2021). About the investigation overall: A few men and two women, aged 18 to 49 years, made up the cohort. The study deeply sequenced blood TCR repertoires of five healthy adults to estimate repertoire size and the extent of clonotype sharing between individuals. For each donor, CD4 naive and CD4 memory were each run on three plates, CD8 naive on two plates, and CD8 memory on one plate. To increase sequencing depth and limit assay-specific biases, different laboratories used diverse techniques to prepare libraries and sequence TCR repertoires. Each donor's leukapheresis produced roughly between about 0.8 and 10 billion PBMCs.

This clone was counted between two and nine times. Which antigen it targets is not known. Base qualities are not recorded, but no much larger clone differs from it by a single base. Donors were healthy HIV-negative adults with no recently reported acute infections or vaccinations. Only Caucasian adults living in Nashville, Tennessee, USA were represented among the donors. The CD8 memory samples were a combination of magnetically selected CD45RO+ cells and CCR7-negative CD45RA+ effector memory (TemRA) cells. Blood was collected by leukapheresis, and PBMCs were isolated by Ficoll-Histopaque density gradient centrifugation and then cryopreserved in liquid nitrogen vapor phase. Analytical flow cytometry was used to check the purity and quantity of every magnetically sorted T cell population. Each sorted fraction had its genomic DNA isolated and then quantified by UV absorbance on a Nanodrop 2000c. Summary of the overall study and its limitations: When a handful of donors were compared, the shared fraction of clonotypes was about 5% for naive CD4, 3.5% to 4% for naive CD8, roughly 2.5% for memory CD4, and approximately 0.4% for memory CD8. Based on pairwise subsampling, the degree of clonotype sharing among donors was expected to be affected by sequencing depth. Sampling was restricted to blood, and TCR repertoires in tissue are likely to differ from TCR repertoires in blood. Incomplete sequencing was indicated by rarefaction of sorted-subset datasets, despite the large sequencing depth. Clonotypes shared by all four sorted-subset donors showed higher generation probabilities than non-shared clonotypes. The genetic and exposure-history diversity represented was limited by the small number of donors. Naive subsets generally had larger estimated clonotype richness than memory subsets did.

Measured from the cysteine to the phenylalanine, the CDR3 is 14 residues long. Of the read, only the CDR3 DNA is kept; its 42 bases are in frame from base 1. Per the germline V gene, SGHAT is the CDR1 and FQNNGV is the CDR2. V is cut by 1 base and J by 1 base, and the space between the germline ends is 7 bases. Using the deep immunoSEQ assay, multiplex PCR amplified TCR CDR3 regions from genomic DNA. Extracted genomic DNA from each cell subset was spread evenly across all wells of several immunoSEQ 96-well plates, with each plate serving as a replicate. For sorted subsets, each replicate PCR was loaded with roughly 200 ng genomic DNA, equivalent to some 31,000 T cell genomes. Purified libraries were measured with a Qubit 3.0 fluorometer, size-checked on a Bioanalyzer 2100, and measured again with the KAPA Library Quantification kit. Every immunoSEQ 96-well plate was sequenced on a separate single-read 150-cycle Illumina NextSeq 550 flow cell. Regarding the original processing steps: Because only junctional sequences without quality scores were contained in the immunoSEQ output, filtering matching that applied to full-length reads could not be performed. Sequences were annotated with PyIR, a Python wrapper for IgBLAST v1.9, and V/J genes and CDR3 were assigned using IMGT germline references. Any read was removed if the V/J assignment was weak (E-value above 1e-6), the CDR3 was missing, or the read contained stop codons, out-of-frame junctions, or ambiguous translated residues. V3J clonotypes were defined as sequences sharing the same inferred V gene, J gene, and CDR3 amino acid sequence. Percentage overlap between repertoires was calculated by dividing the number of shared unique clonotypes by the size of the smaller repertoire. RTK rarefaction, the Chao1 estimator, and Recon v2.1 estimates of unobserved clonotypes were used to assess repertoire richness. Generation probabilities were computed with OLGA for all TCRbeta clonotypes obtained by the gDNA method from several donors. In its TCRdb copy, this immuneACCESS table keeps in-frame sequences only and misses some clones. Where compared with another copy, unresolved V genes explain less than half of these, and the others have no known cause. V and J calls and clone size are as listed in that table; D and trimming were resolved from the DNA. In all, the sample holds more than 550,000 clones, and roughly 91% of those were seen once. The top ten clones comprise around a third of the sample.

The chain couples TRBV11-2 to TRBJ1-1, with no confidently assigned D gene. This sequence originates from a man aged 18 to 35 in good health. Some clones in this sample may be carry-over from other donors' samples. The sequenced sample consisted of memory CD8+ T cells from PBMCs. Interpreted using the paper, the cell subset or site label stands for: CD45RO+ cells pooled with CCR7-negative TemRA cells. The CDR3 reads CASSLVSGNTEAFF. The bases are TGTGCCAGCAGCTTAGTCTCGGGGAACACTGAAGCTTTCTTT.